A selection of T cell receptor beta chains follows, all from one sample in a study of blood T cell repertoires in COVID-19. Data came from immunoSEQ multiplex PCR; TCRdb stores just in-frame clones and leaves some out. The sample lists around 95,000 clones, around nine tenths seen once, with 5% in the top ten. The sample taken for sequencing was peripheral blood. These receptors came from a human donor in a cohort sampled during active COVID-19. Each CDR3 is given with its conserved first and last residue. D genes are given only for firm matches. Clone size is stated in some rows and not others, as once, few, many or a class when expanded.

- - TRBJ2-7 TRBV10-3 CAISETGTRYEQYF TGTGCCATCAGTGAAACCGGGACACGCTACGAGCAGTACTTC
- TRBD1 TRBJ1-2 TRBV9 CASSAGGQGYYGYTF TGTGCCAGCAGCGCCGGGGGACAGGGATACTATGGCTACACCTTC
- - TRBJ2-5 TRBV10-3 CAISEERMPTQYF TGTGCCATCAGTGAAGAGCGGATGCCGACCCAGTACTTC
- - TRBJ1-5 TRBV7-8 CASSFNRVSNQPQHF TGTGCCAGCAGCTTCAACAGGGTCAGCAATCAGCCCCAGCATTTT
once - TRBJ1-6 TRBV3-1/TRBV3-2 CASSQGSGTTYNSPLHF TGTGCCAGCAGCCAAGGTAGCGGGACAACCTATAATTCACCCCTCCACTTT
- TRBD1 TRBJ1-2 TRBV6-5 CASSKDRGLDGYTF TGTGCCAGCAGCAAGGACAGGGGGCTTGATGGCTACACCTTC
- TRBD2 TRBJ2-2 TRBV28 CASRLAGGYTGELFF TGTGCCAGCAGACTAGCGGGAGGGTACACCGGGGAGCTGTTTTTT
- - TRBJ1-6 TRBV27 CASTPSGQDSYNSPLHF TGTGCCAGCACCCCTTCTGGGCAGGACTCCTATAATTCACCCCTCCACTTT
- TRBD1 TRBJ2-3 TRBV5-1 CASSGTGQSTDTQYF TGCGCCAGCAGCGGGACAGGTCAAAGCACAGATACGCAGTATTTT
- TRBD2 TRBJ2-5 TRBV7-2 CASSLWTSELQETQYF TGTGCCAGCAGCTTATGGACTAGCGAGCTTCAAGAGACCCAGTACTTC
- - TRBJ2-2 TRBV27 CASSLWGAGELFF TGTGCCAGCAGTTTATGGGGGGCCGGGGAGCTGTTTTTT
- TRBD1 TRBJ1-5 TRBV2 CASSPDRGSNQPQHF TGTGCCAGCAGTCCGGACAGGGGAAGCAATCAGCCCCAGCATTTT
- - TRBJ1-1 TRBV20-1 CSASSQARGGLDAFF TGCAGTGCTAGTAGTCAGGCCAGGGGTGGTTTGGACGCTTTCTTT
- - TRBJ1-1 TRBV10-3 CAISGSLNTEAFF TGTGCCATCTCAGGCAGCTTGAACACTGAAGCTTTCTTT
once TRBD2 TRBJ2-1 TRBV19 CASSPTSGLAEVYNEQFF TGTGCCAGTAGTCCGACATCGGGACTAGCGGAGGTCTACAATGAGCAGTTCTTC
- - TRBJ2-3 TRBV6-5 CASRLAVSTDTQYF TGTGCCAGCAGGCTTGCAGTCAGCACAGATACGCAGTATTTT
- TRBD2 TRBJ2-5 TRBV7-6 CASSLEALAGGPGETQYF TGTGCCAGCAGCTTAGAGGCCCTAGCGGGAGGGCCGGGGGAGACCCAGTACTTC
- - TRBJ1-2 TRBV6-5 CASSPQGINYGYTF TGTGCCAGCAGCCCCCAGGGGATTAACTATGGCTACACCTTC
- TRBD2 TRBJ2-7 TRBV12-3/TRBV12-4 CASSLGGIYEQYF TGTGCCAGCAGCCTGGGGGGGATCTACGAGCAGTACTTC
- - TRBJ2-3 TRBV5-1 CASSPPLGTDTQYF TGCGCCAGCAGCCCCCCCCTCGGCACAGATACGCAGTATTTT
- - TRBJ2-2 TRBV28 CASSLLGQPNTGELFF TGTGCCAGCAGTTTATTAGGACAGCCGAACACCGGGGAGCTGTTTTTT
- - TRBJ1-3 TRBV27 CASSLTNGNTIYF TGTGCCAGCAGTTTGACAAATGGAAACACCATATATTTT
- TRBD1 TRBJ2-7 TRBV4-1 CASSQPRTGYAYEQYF TGCGCCAGCAGCCAACCACGGACAGGGTACGCCTACGAGCAGTACTTC
- TRBD2 TRBJ2-3 TRBV9 CASSVVPTSGTDTQYF TGTGCCAGCAGCGTAGTCCCTACTAGCGGGACAGATACGCAGTATTTT
- - TRBJ1-6 TRBV30 CAFRAGRNSPLHF TGTGCCTTCCGGGCAGGGCGGAATTCACCCCTCCACTTT
- - TRBJ2-3 TRBV5-4 CASSPGFRGTDTQYF TGTGCCAGCAGTCCAGGGTTCCGAGGCACAGATACGCAGTATTTT
- TRBD2 TRBJ2-7 TRBV7-2 CASSPKPGLAGEAYEQYF TGTGCCAGCAGCCCTAAACCCGGACTAGCGGGAGAGGCATACGAGCAGTACTTC
- - TRBJ2-4 TRBV3-1/TRBV3-2 CASSQDFEAGKGNIQYF TGTGCCAGCAGCCAAGATTTTGAGGCAGGGAAGGGAAACATTCAGTACTTC
- TRBD2 TRBJ2-1 TRBV5-1 CASSFRTSGSGNEQFF TGCGCCAGCAGCTTTCGGACTAGCGGGAGTGGAAATGAGCAGTTCTTC
- TRBD1 TRBJ1-2 TRBV24-1 CATSDPGQQNYGYTF TGTGCCACCAGTGATCCGGGACAGCAGAACTATGGCTACACCTTC
- - TRBJ1-2 TRBV27 CASSLVPPRDYGYTF TGTGCCAGCAGTTTGGTCCCGCCAAGAGACTATGGCTACACCTTC
- - TRBJ1-6 TRBV19 CASSTGTPNSPLHF TGTGCCAGTAGTACCGGGACACCAAATTCACCCCTCCACTTT
few - TRBJ1-6 TRBV27 CASRDNRGSPLHF TGTGCCAGCCGGGACAATCGGGGTTCACCCCTCCACTTT
- - TRBJ1-2 TRBV6-6 CASSPRSRSTYGYTF TGTGCCAGCAGTCCGCGGTCGAGGAGTACCTATGGCTACACCTTC
- - TRBJ1-2 TRBV27 CASSFQGTRSLTF TGTGCCAGCAGTTTCCAGGGGACCCGTTCACTCACCTTC
- - TRBJ2-3 TRBV19 CASSGSTDTQYF TGTGCCAGTAGCGGGAGCACAGATACGCAGTATTTT
- - TRBJ1-2 TRBV7-9 CASSLEEYGYTF TGTGCCAGCAGCCTAGAGGAGTATGGCTACACCTTC
- TRBD1 TRBJ2-7 TRBV7-9 CASSLEVGTETYEQYF TGTGCCAGCAGCTTAGAGGTGGGGACAGAAACCTACGAGCAGTACTTC
medium-sized - TRBJ2-2 TRBV4-3 CASSQAGEVTGELFF TGCGCCAGCAGCCAAGCGGGAGAGGTCACCGGGGAGCTGTTTTTT
- - TRBJ2-7 TRBV24-1 CATSDLISQEASPYEQYF TGTGCCACCAGTGATTTAATATCTCAGGAGGCCTCACCGTACGAGCAGTACTTC
- - TRBJ2-5 TRBV20-1 CSAAGLETQYF TGCAGTGCCGCAGGGCTGGAGACCCAGTACTTC
- TRBD1 TRBJ2-3 TRBV19 CASRETGGTDTQYF TGTGCCAGTAGGGAGACAGGGGGCACAGATACGCAGTATTTT
- TRBD1 TRBJ2-5 TRBV28 CASSPEAGGKETQYF TGTGCCAGCAGCCCAGAAGCAGGGGGCAAAGAGACCCAGTACTTC
- - TRBJ2-5 TRBV28 CASRGPSYQETQYF TGTGCCAGCAGGGGCCCCTCATACCAAGAGACCCAGTACTTC
- TRBD2 TRBJ2-3 TRBV7-9 CASSYGTSGNTDTQYF TGTGCCAGCAGCTACGGGACTAGCGGCAACACAGATACGCAGTATTTT
- - TRBJ1-1 TRBV7-2 CASSLAYGNTEAFF TGTGCCAGCAGCTTAGCATACGGGAACACTGAAGCTTTCTTT
- TRBD2 TRBJ2-5 TRBV19 CASETSGFPGRTQYF TGTGCCAGTGAGACTAGCGGCTTTCCGGGTCGGACCCAGTACTTC
few TRBD1 TRBJ2-7 TRBV5-1 CASTRQGSREQYF TGCGCCAGCACCCGACAGGGGTCTCGCGAGCAGTACTTC
- TRBD1 TRBJ2-3 TRBV6-5 CASSRTGGFSDTQYF TGTGCCAGCAGTCGGACAGGGGGGTTCTCAGATACGCAGTATTTT
- - TRBJ2-7 TRBV18 CASSPDVAQAWEQYF TGTGCCAGCTCACCAGATGTAGCGCAAGCGTGGGAGCAGTACTTC
once TRBD2 TRBJ2-1 TRBV5-1 CASSLALLAGGNEQFF TGCGCCAGCAGCTTGGCCCTCTTAGCGGGAGGGAATGAGCAGTTCTTC
- TRBD2 TRBJ2-7 TRBV6-5 CASSSGRTYEQYF TGTGCCAGCAGTAGCGGGAGAACCTACGAGCAGTACTTC
once TRBD2 TRBJ2-5 TRBV7-2 CASRPTSGSVTQYF TGTGCCAGCAGACCGACTAGCGGGAGTGTGACCCAGTACTTC
- - TRBJ2-1 TRBV5-1 CASSLDGASYNEQFF TGCGCCAGCAGCTTGGATGGGGCGTCCTACAATGAGCAGTTCTTC
- - TRBJ2-3 TRBV4-2 CASSQDGRSDTQYF TGTGCCAGCAGCCAAGATGGTAGATCAGATACGCAGTATTTT